This T cell receptor (beta chain) is from a study of blood T cell repertoires in COVID-19. Study-level information: The cDNA or gDNA used as material had been derived from T cells, B-cell-depleted T cells, or PBMCs.

Comments on this clone: At one end the junction does not follow the germline gene, possibly because of a read error.

This CDR3 has 16 amino acids. The germline V gene has CDR1 SGHRS and CDR2 YFSETQ. Original processing methods: Amplification from reference gene primers served as the basis for estimated nucleated cell counts. Sequencing used immunoSEQ multiplex PCR; TCRdb keeps in-frame clones, though not all of them. The V and J calls and clone size are taken from that table; D and trimming were inferred from the DNA. Of approximately 120,000 clones in the sample, roughly 90% were seen once. The sample comprised peripheral blood. The sequence was collected from a man over 45 with acute or convalescent COVID-19. The V and J genes are TRBV5-1 and TRBJ1-1; the D is unclear. The CDR3 bases are TGCGCCAGCAGATTGGAGGCAGGCGATCTGAACACTGAAGCTTTCTTT. Translated, it gives CASRLEAGDLNTEAFF. Combining the CDR3 with reference TRBV5-1 and TRBJ1-1 gives the whole variable domain KAGVTQTPRYLIKTRGQQVTLSCSPISGHRSVSWYQQTPGQGLQFLFEYFSETQRNKGNFPGRFSGRQFSNSRSEMNVSTLELGDSALYLCASRLEAGDLNTEAFFGQGTRLTVV.